This T cell receptor (beta chain) was sequenced during a study of identical twins. The CDR3 sequence is 15 residues long. With V trimmed by 4 bases and J by 5 bases, 0 bases remained unmatched. Germline loops: CDR1 LGHDT, CDR2 YNNKEL (reference sequence). As regards this clonotype: Antigen unknown.

General observations from the study: With abundant cord blood beta clonotypes, insertions were fewer; memory repertoires showed no such pattern.

TCRdb used MiXCR to reprocess the 5' RACE reads, holding one entry per CDR3 protein. The data show around 280,000 distinct CDR3 sequences, less than 9% seen once. These data are also associated with another study on yellow fever vaccine responses in identical twins.

Sequencing was performed on memory (CD45RO+) T cells sorted from blood. The sequence was obtained from a woman aged 18-29 years in good health. The chain couples TRBV3-1 to TRBJ2-2, with 14 bases aligning to TRBD2. Written as DNA, the CDR3 is TGTGCCAGCAGCCGGACTAGCGGGAGGACCGGGGAGCTGTTTTTT. Translated, it gives CASSRTSGRTGELFF.